One sample yielded the 10 T cell receptor beta chains listed below, sequenced in a study of early T cells in non-severe SARS-CoV-2 infection. A single record per CDR3 protein comes from TCRdb applying MiXCR to the 5' RACE reads. The sample consists of roughly 81,000 distinct CDR3 sequences, 12% of them appearing once. Material for sequencing was whole blood. The receptors here all came from an adult who was a healthcare worker with PCR-confirmed SARS-CoV-2 infection or an uninfected control (not recorded which).

This chain uses TRBV12-3 or TRBV12-4 with TRBJ2-7; 10 nucleotides agree with TRBD2. The CDR3 contains 16 residues. V gave up 7 bases and J gave up 5 bases; unmatched junction bases: 14. DNA of the CDR3: TGTGCCAGCACCCTTGTCCTTAGCGGGGGGATCAACGAGCAGTACTTC. Its protein is CASTLVLSGGINEQYF.

The chain carries TRBV9 and TRBJ1-2; D perhaps matches TRBD1 (5 bases). Trimming removed 0 bases at V and 0 bases at J, with 9 bases between. Germline CDR1 reads SGDLS; CDR2 reads YYNGEE. CDR3 length: 15 amino acids. The CDR3 loop is CASSVGGAANYGYTF. The DNA of the CDR3 is TGTGCCAGCAGCGTAGGAGGGGCCGCTAACTATGGCTACACCTTC.

This chain links TRBV6-5 with TRBJ2-2; D uncertain. Between the trimmed V and J ends, which lost 4 bases and 6 bases, there was a span of 12 bases. The CDR3 has 14 amino acids. Germline V gene sequence: CDR1 MNHEY, CDR2 SVGAGI. The CDR3 protein is CASSFSTLSGELFF. The CDR3, as DNA: TGTGCCAGCAGTTTTTCAACATTATCCGGGGAGCTGTTTTTT.

This clonotype was seen at least ten times. The rearrangement joins TRBV19 to TRBJ1-2; 8 nucleotides agree with TRBD1. Per the germline V gene, CDR1 is LNHDA and CDR2 is SQIVND (reference sequence). Germline trimming cut 5 bases from V and 7 bases from J; bases unmatched to any gene: 9. This CDR3 spans 14 amino acids. The CDR3 DNA sequence: TGTGCCAGTAGTGCCGGACAGGGCGGTAGTGGCTACACCTTC. Encoded protein: CASSAGQGGSGYTF.

This clonotype was found many times. The chain joins TRBV5-1 to TRBJ2-1; 11 bases line up with TRBD2. Trimming took 4 bases from V and 7 from J; bases not matched to a gene: 10. This CDR3 comprises 16 residues. Looked up from germline, CDR1 is SGHRS and CDR2 is YFSETQ. The CDR3 protein is CASSNRLAGNRNEQFF. The CDR3 nucleotides read TGCGCCAGCAGCAACCGACTAGCGGGAAATCGGAATGAGCAGTTCTTC.

This clonotype has a count of ten or more. The rearrangement uses TRBV6-5 and TRBJ2-2; 11 bases are shared with TRBD2. The CDR3 is made up of 14 amino acids. Germline-derived CDR1 and CDR2 are MNHEY and SVGAGI. The J segment lost 6 bases and the V segment lost 5 bases, leaving 2 bases of the junction unmatched. The CDR3 DNA is TGTGCCAGCAGTCTACTAGCGGGAGCCGGGGAGCTGTTTTTT. Translated: CASSLLAGAGELFF.

This clonotype was seen repeatedly, ten times or more. J is TRBJ1-6 and V is TRBV20-1, with TRBD1 matching over 8 bases. CDR1 is DFQATT and CDR2 is SNEGSKA in the germline V gene (reference sequence). With 1 base clipped from V and 7 bases from J, the junction kept 6 bases outside the gene matches. The CDR3 consists of 15 residues. CDR3 in amino acids: CSARVLGQDNSPLHF. The CDR3 region has the DNA TGCAGTGCTAGAGTCCTGGGACAGGACAATTCACCCCTCCACTTT.

Details on this clonotype: A much larger clone differs by one base, so this may be a read error. The CDR3, as DNA: TGTGCCAGCAGCCCCCTTCAATACGAGCAGTACTTC. This sequence encodes CASSPLQYEQYF. The J gene is TRBJ2-7, the V gene TRBV7-6; no firm D call. CDR1 is SGHVS, CDR2 FNYEAQ, per germline. Trimming cost V 5 bases and J 4 bases, with 9 bases left between them. The CDR3 consists of 12 residues.

This clonotype was detected a few times. The V gene is TRBV29-1, the J gene TRBJ1-1; D uncertain. Trimming removed 7 bases from V and 1 base from J, with 4 bases in between. The CDR3 sequence is 10 residues long. Germline lookup yields CDR1 SQVTM and CDR2 ANQGSEA. This chain's CDR3 is CSGRNTEAFF. The CDR3 bases are TGCAGCGGCAGGAACACTGAAGCTTTCTTT.

The chain combines TRBV14 with TRBJ2-1; D tentatively reads TRBD1 or TRBD2 (5 bases each). Trimming cost V 4 bases and J 0 bases, with 7 bases left between them. CDR1 and CDR2 from the germline V gene are SGHDN and FVKESK. The CDR3 loop spans 14 amino acids. CDR3 sequence: CASSRGSSYNEQFF. The CDR3 nucleotides are TGTGCCAGCAGCCGGGGGAGCTCCTACAATGAGCAGTTCTTC. The whole variable domain, remainder taken from reference TRBV14 and TRBJ2-1, is EAGVTQFPSHSVIEKGQTVTLRCDPISGHDNLYWYRRVMGKEIKFLLHFVKESKQDESGMPNNRFLAERTGGTYSTLKVQPAELEDSGVYFCASSRGSSYNEQFFGPGTRLTVL.